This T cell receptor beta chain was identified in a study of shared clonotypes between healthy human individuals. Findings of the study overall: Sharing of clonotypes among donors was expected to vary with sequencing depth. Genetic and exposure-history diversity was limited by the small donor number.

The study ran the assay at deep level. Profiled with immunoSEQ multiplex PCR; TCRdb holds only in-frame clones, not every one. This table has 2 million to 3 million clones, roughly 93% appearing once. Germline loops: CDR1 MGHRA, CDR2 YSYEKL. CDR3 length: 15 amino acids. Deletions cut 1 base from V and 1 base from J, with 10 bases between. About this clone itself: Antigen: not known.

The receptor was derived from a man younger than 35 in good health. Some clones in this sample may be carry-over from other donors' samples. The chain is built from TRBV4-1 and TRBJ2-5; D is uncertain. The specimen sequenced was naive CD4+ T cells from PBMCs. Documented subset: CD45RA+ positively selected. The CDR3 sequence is CASSQGLQPQETQYF. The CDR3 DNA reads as TGCGCCAGCAGCCAAGGGCTGCAGCCCCAAGAGACCCAGTACTTC.